This T cell receptor beta chain was captured in a study of cytomegalovirus exposure and HLA in healthy donors. Study-wide results and caveats: There were some V segments, including TRBV6-2 and TRBV6-3, excluded as indistinguishable. There were some public TCRs occurring in many donors, but most TCR sequences were rare.

This CDR3 has 12 residues. Germline V CDR1 and CDR2: KGHSH, LQKENI. With 6 bases removed from V and 3 bases from J, the gap between germline ends came to 8 bases. In the PCR, 60 Vbeta and 13 Jbeta primers were used. TCRdb's copy holds only in-frame clones and misses some; the assay was immunoSEQ multiplex PCR. The sample has approximately 200,000 clones, under 85% seen once; the top ten hold less than 2%. A word on this clone: Its antigen is still unknown.

This sequence joins TRBV18 and TRBJ1-1, with D possibly TRBD1 on 5 matching bases. Sequencing was performed on PBMCs. This clonotype was sampled from a woman under 30 in good health and CMV-seronegative. For the CDR3, the DNA is TGTGCCAGCTCCCTACAGGACACTGAAGCTTTCTTT. Its translation: CASSLQDTEAFF.